The rows below give T cell receptor beta chains drawn from one sample of a study of cytomegalovirus exposure and HLA in healthy donors. TCRdb's copy holds only in-frame clones and misses some; the assay was immunoSEQ multiplex PCR. The table lists approximately 79,000 clones, roughly 79% of them singletons. Source material: PBMCs. The origin of the receptors is a male donor in good health and CMV-seropositive. CDR3s include the opening cysteine and the closing phenylalanine or tryptophan. The D gene is left open where the match is weak. A row's size may be missing; if present it is once, few, many or a size class.

D	size	V	J	CDR3	DNA
.	.	TRBV12-5	TRBJ1-3	CASGSGDSGNTIYF	TGTGCTAGTGGTTCAGGGGACTCTGGAAACACCATATATTTT
.	.	TRBV7-2	TRBJ2-1	CASSARDSLNEQFF	TGTGCCAGCAGCGCCCGGGACTCCCTGAATGAGCAGTTCTTC
.	few	TRBV28	TRBJ1-1	CASTSRNRAFF	TGTGCCAGCACCTCTCGAAACCGGGCTTTCTTT
TRBD2	once	TRBV7-6	TRBJ2-7	CASSPEGGSMYEQYF	TGTGCCAGCAGCCCGGAGGGAGGGAGTATGTACGAGCAGTACTTC
TRBD1	.	TRBV5-6	TRBJ1-2	CASSLETGGASDYGYTF	TGTGCCAGCAGCCTAGAGACAGGGGGCGCCTCGGACTATGGCTACACCTTC
.	.	TRBV5-4	TRBJ2-5	CASSSPYARETQYF	TGTGCCAGCAGCTCTCCGTATGCCAGAGAGACCCAGTACTTC
TRBD2	.	TRBV13	TRBJ2-2	CASSPRGWTSGLNTGELFF	TGTGCCAGCAGCCCCAGGGGGTGGACTAGCGGGTTGAACACCGGGGAGCTGTTTTTT
.	.	TRBV4-3	TRBJ2-5	CASSQSSFSQETQYF	TGCGCCAGCAGCCAAAGTAGTTTTAGTCAAGAGACCCAGTACTTC
TRBD1	.	TRBV4-3	TRBJ1-2	CASSQASGTGYGYTF	TGCGCCAGCAGCCAAGCCTCCGGGACAGGGTATGGCTACACCTTC
.	.	TRBV27	TRBJ1-5	CASSWLPDQPQHF	TGTGCCAGCAGTTGGCTGCCCGATCAGCCCCAGCATTTT
.	.	TRBV10-2	TRBJ2-7	CASISLAGWEQYF	TGCGCCAGCATCTCTCTTGCAGGCTGGGAGCAGTACTTC
.	few	TRBV5-6	TRBJ2-7	CASSLGQNKYEQYF	TGTGCCAGCAGCTTGGGACAGAACAAGTACGAGCAGTACTTC
TRBD2	.	TRBV4-3	TRBJ2-1	CASSQAEGLAGWNEQFF	TGCGCCAGCAGCCAAGCAGAAGGACTAGCGGGGTGGAATGAGCAGTTCTTC
.	.	TRBV29-1	TRBJ2-7	CSVLEPSYEQYF	TGCAGCGTGCTAGAGCCCTCCTACGAGCAGTACTTC
TRBD2	.	TRBV28	TRBJ2-2	CASRPWTSGGGELFF	TGTGCCAGCAGACCCTGGACTAGCGGGGGAGGGGAGCTGTTTTTT
TRBD1	.	TRBV18	TRBJ2-2	CASSPQQGSNTGELFF	TGTGCCAGCTCACCACAACAGGGGTCGAACACCGGGGAGCTGTTTTTT
TRBD2	.	TRBV30	TRBJ2-5	CAWSDPGSGRSGETQYF	TGTGCCTGGAGCGACCCAGGTAGCGGGAGGTCCGGGGAGACCCAGTACTTC
TRBD1	few	TRBV6-4	TRBJ2-1	CASSVQGGQGGGNEQFF	TGTGCCAGCAGTGTTCAAGGGGGACAGGGTGGAGGCAATGAGCAGTTCTTC
.	.	TRBV7-9	TRBJ1-2	CASSLNTGSAAGYTF	TGTGCCAGCAGCTTAAATACAGGTTCGGCCGCGGGCTACACCTTC
TRBD1	.	TRBV6-5	TRBJ1-1	CASSYSGTGGVFF	TGTGCCAGCAGTTATTCCGGGACAGGTGGTGTTTTCTTT
TRBD1	.	TRBV7-8	TRBJ2-7	CASSPWTGLVGYEQYF	TGTGCCAGCAGCCCGTGGACAGGTCTGGTGGGCTACGAGCAGTACTTC
.	.	TRBV5-6	TRBJ1-2	CASSPPYRAYGYTF	TGTGCCAGCAGCCCTCCCTACCGAGCCTATGGCTACACCTTC
.	few	TRBV25-1	TRBJ2-7	CASSPVSSYEQYF	TGTGCCAGCAGTCCGGTAAGCTCCTACGAGCAGTACTTC
TRBD1	.	TRBV18	TRBJ2-7	CASSPPNRQGYDEQYF	TGTGCCAGCTCACCACCGAACCGACAGGGCTATGACGAGCAGTACTTC
TRBD1	.	TRBV5-4	TRBJ1-2	CASSLGTGRVYGYTF	TGTGCCAGCAGCTTGGGGACAGGGAGAGTCTATGGCTACACCTTC
.	.	TRBV27	TRBJ1-6	CASSPGRGVSPLHF	TGTGCCAGCAGTCCGGGCAGGGGTGTTTCACCCCTCCACTTT
TRBD1	.	TRBV15	TRBJ2-1	CATSRGQGAVYNEQFF	TGTGCCACCAGCCGAGGACAGGGGGCAGTCTACAATGAGCAGTTCTTC
TRBD2	.	TRBV30	TRBJ2-3	CAWSVSGRAPDTQYF	TGTGCCTGGAGTGTATCTGGGAGGGCCCCAGATACGCAGTATTTT
TRBD2	.	TRBV5-1	TRBJ2-1	CASSLLAGGTNEQFF	TGCGCCAGCAGCTTACTAGCGGGAGGAACCAATGAGCAGTTCTTC
.	.	TRBV28	TRBJ1-5	CASSPPRAFNQPQHF	TGTGCCAGCAGCCCCCCCAGGGCCTTCAATCAGCCCCAGCATTTT
.	.	TRBV5-1	TRBJ2-6	CASSLNRALSGANVLTF	TGCGCCAGCAGCTTGAACAGGGCCCTCTCTGGGGCCAACGTCCTGACTTTC
.	.	TRBV30	TRBJ1-3	CAWVQFSGNTIYF	TGTGCCTGGGTTCAATTCTCTGGAAACACCATATATTTT
TRBD1	.	TRBV4-1	TRBJ2-7	CASSQIIVPGTGFYEQYF	TGCGCCAGCAGCCAGATAATAGTCCCCGGGACAGGGTTCTACGAGCAGTACTTC
.	.	TRBV5-5	TRBJ2-1	CASSFSPEGNEQFF	TGTGCCAGCAGCTTCTCTCCGGAGGGGAATGAGCAGTTCTTC
.	.	TRBV15	TRBJ2-2	CATSPIRGTGELFF	TGTGCCACCAGTCCTATCCGGGGAACCGGGGAGCTGTTTTTT
TRBD1	.	TRBV9	TRBJ2-5	CASSAHRGLGLLRETQYF	TGTGCCAGCAGCGCCCACAGGGGGCTAGGACTACTTCGGGAGACCCAGTACTTC
TRBD2	.	TRBV6-5	TRBJ2-1	CASSDPGTSGPEQFF	TGTGCCAGCAGCGACCCCGGGACTAGCGGGCCTGAGCAGTTCTTC
TRBD1	.	TRBV5-1	TRBJ1-6	CASSLRQGGSPLHF	TGCGCCAGCAGCTTGAGACAGGGCGGTTCACCCCTCCACTTT
.	.	TRBV29-1	TRBJ2-5	CSVEFFLQETQYF	TGCAGCGTTGAATTTTTCCTTCAAGAGACCCAGTACTTC
.	.	TRBV9	TRBJ2-7	CASSATGSNYEQYF	TGTGCCAGCAGCGCCACAGGGTCAAACTACGAGCAGTACTTC
TRBD1	.	TRBV19	TRBJ1-2	CASSTPQGRNGYTF	TGTGCCAGTAGTACCCCACAGGGGCGGAATGGCTACACCTTC
.	.	TRBV20-1	TRBJ1-5	CSAGNQPQHF	TGCAGTGCCGGCAATCAGCCCCAGCATTTT
TRBD2	.	TRBV11-1	TRBJ2-1	CASSLRSAGGAYNEQFF	TGTGCCAGCAGCTTAAGGTCGGCGGGGGGCGCGTACAATGAGCAGTTCTTC
TRBD2	.	TRBV11-2	TRBJ2-1	CASSLIPSGDNEQFF	TGTGCCAGCAGCTTAATTCCTAGCGGGGACAATGAGCAGTTCTTC
.	few	TRBV6-5	TRBJ2-7	CASSYATGYYEQYF	TGTGCCAGCAGTTACGCGACGGGGTACTACGAGCAGTACTTC
TRBD1	.	TRBV4-2	TRBJ2-7	CASSQGTGYEQYF	TGTGCCAGCAGCCAGGGGACAGGCTACGAGCAGTACTTC
.	.	TRBV6-5	TRBJ2-5	CASSMDSQETQYF	TGTGCCAGCAGTATGGACTCACAAGAGACCCAGTACTTC
.	.	TRBV7-9	TRBJ2-5	CASSSIQETQYF	TGTGCCAGCAGCTCTATACAAGAGACCCAGTACTTC
TRBD1	few	TRBV4-1	TRBJ1-4	CASSTDRGSEKLFF	TGCGCCAGCAGCACGGACAGGGGCTCTGAAAAACTGTTTTTT